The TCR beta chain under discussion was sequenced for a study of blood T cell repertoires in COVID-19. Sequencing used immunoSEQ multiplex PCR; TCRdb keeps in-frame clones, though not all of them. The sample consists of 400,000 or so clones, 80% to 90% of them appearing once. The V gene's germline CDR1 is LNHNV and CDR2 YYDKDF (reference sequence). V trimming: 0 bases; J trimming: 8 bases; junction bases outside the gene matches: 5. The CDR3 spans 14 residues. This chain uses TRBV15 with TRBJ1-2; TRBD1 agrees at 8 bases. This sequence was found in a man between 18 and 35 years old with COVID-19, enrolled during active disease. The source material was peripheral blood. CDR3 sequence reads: CATSRDTTGEGYTF. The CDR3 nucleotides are TGTGCCACCAGCAGAGATACGACAGGGGAAGGCTACACCTTC.